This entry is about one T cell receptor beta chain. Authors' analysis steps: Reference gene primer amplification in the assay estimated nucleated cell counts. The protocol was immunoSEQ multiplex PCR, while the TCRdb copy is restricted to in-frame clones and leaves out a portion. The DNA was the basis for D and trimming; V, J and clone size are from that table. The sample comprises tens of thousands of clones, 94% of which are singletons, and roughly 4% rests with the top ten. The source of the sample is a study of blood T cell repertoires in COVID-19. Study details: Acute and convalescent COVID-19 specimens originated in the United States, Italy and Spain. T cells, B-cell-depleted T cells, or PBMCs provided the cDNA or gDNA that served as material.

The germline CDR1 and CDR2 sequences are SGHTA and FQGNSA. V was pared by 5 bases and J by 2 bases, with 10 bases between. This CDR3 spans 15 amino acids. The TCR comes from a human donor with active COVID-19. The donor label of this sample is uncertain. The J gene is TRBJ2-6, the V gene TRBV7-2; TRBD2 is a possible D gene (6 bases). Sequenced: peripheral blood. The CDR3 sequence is CASSTTSAGANVLTF. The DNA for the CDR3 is TGTGCCAGCAGCACGACTAGTGCTGGGGCCAACGTCCTGACTTTC.